The 11 T cell receptor beta chains below were found in one sample sequenced in a study of T cell repertoires in cytomegalovirus infection. A single record per CDR3 protein comes from TCRdb applying MiXCR to the reads. The sample holds roughly 280,000 distinct CDR3 sequences, approximately 9.2% seen once. The sequencing input was PBMCs. The receptors were gathered from a human donor in good health (CMV status not recorded). Some clones in this sample may be carry-over from other donors' samples.

The chain is built from TRBV7-9 and TRBJ2-7; TRBD1 agrees at 10 bases. The germline gives CDR1 SEHNR, CDR2 FQNEAQ (reference sequence). Trimming took 1 base from V and 5 from J; bases not matched to a gene: 5. The CDR3 totals 15 residues. CDR3 residues: CASSLGVGTGDEQYF. The CDR3 DNA follows: TGTGCCAGCAGCTTAGGGGTTGGGACAGGGGACGAGCAGTACTTC.

As to this clonotype: The junction does not match germline at one end; this may be a read error. DNA for the CDR3: TGCAGTGCTAGAGTGGACAGGCTTAACGATGGCTACACCTTC. The encoded protein is CSARVDRLNDGYTF. The rearrangement uses TRBV20-1 and TRBJ1-2; 7 bases align to TRBD1. The CDR3 runs to 14 residues. Per germline, CDR1 DFQATT and CDR2 SNEGSKA (reference sequence).

The chain couples TRBV28 to TRBJ2-1; D perhaps matches TRBD1 (7 bases). CDR1 MDHEN and CDR2 SYDVKM come from the germline V gene. The CDR3 length is 16 residues. The V end lost 11 bases, the J end lost 1 base, and 21 bases lay between the germline ends. This chain's CDR3 is CASLAPRGVSYNEQFF. The DNA for the CDR3 is TGTGCCTCACTCGCCCCCAGGGGGGTTTCCTACAATGAGCAGTTCTTC. The whole variable domain, filled in from reference TRBV28 and TRBJ2-1, reads DVKVTQSSRYLVKRTGEKVFLECVQDMDHENMFWYRQDPGLGLRLIYFSYDVKMKEKGDIPEGYSVSREKKERFSLILESASTNQTSMYLCASLAPRGVSYNEQFFGPGTRLTVL.

This clonotype was seen many times. This rearrangement joins TRBV6-2 or TRBV6-3 to TRBJ2-2; 11 positions agree with TRBD2. This CDR3 contains 16 residues. The J segment lost 4 bases and the V segment lost 5 bases, leaving 6 bases of the junction unmatched. Germline V gives CDR1 MNHEY, CDR2 SVGEGT. CDR3 nucleotide sequence: TGTGCCAGCAGTCGGGGGACTAGCGGAGGCACCGGGGAGCTGTTTTTT. Its protein product is CASSRGTSGGTGELFF.

The rearrangement links TRBV20-1 to TRBJ2-2; 13 nucleotides agree with TRBD2. Per germline, CDR1 DFQATT and CDR2 SNEGSKA (reference sequence). V was clipped by 3 bases and J by 6 bases; unmatched bases: 10. This CDR3 has 17 residues. The CDR3 sequence is CSASPGLAGSRAGELFF. The CDR3 nucleotides are TGCAGTGCTAGCCCGGGACTAGCGGGAAGCAGGGCCGGGGAGCTGTTTTTT.

Many counts were recorded for this clonotype. The J gene is TRBJ1-2, the V gene TRBV29-1, with no clear D. V was shortened by 0 bases and J by 2 bases, with 7 bases between the two germline ends. Germline-derived CDR1 and CDR2 are SQVTM and ANQGSEA. This CDR3 spans 13 amino acids. CDR3 DNA sequence: TGCAGCGTTGAAGAGTCCCGCAACTATGGCTACACCTTC. Translation: CSVEESRNYGYTF.

This clonotype was recorded many times. The chain links TRBV7-2 to TRBJ1-4, with 12 nucleotides matching TRBD1. Germline V gene lookup returns CDR1 SGHTA and CDR2 FQGNSA. The CDR3 contains 15 residues. Losses at the gene ends were 3 bases for V and 6 bases for J; bases not matched to a gene: 2. The CDR3: CASSFGDRGHEKLFF. CDR3 coding DNA: TGTGCCAGCAGCTTCGGGGACAGGGGGCATGAAAAACTGTTTTTT.

J is TRBJ1-2 and V is TRBV10-2, with 9 bases identical to TRBD1. The V gene's germline CDR1 is WSHSY and CDR2 SAAADI. After removal of 3 bases from V and 1 base from J, the junction contained 3 bases not matched to a gene. This CDR3 comprises 15 residues. CDR3 protein: CASSDGTGINYGYTF. The CDR3 DNA follows: TGCGCCAGCAGTGATGGGACAGGGATTAACTATGGCTACACCTTC.

The chain couples TRBV5-4 to TRBJ2-7; 7 bases are shared with TRBD1. Germline V CDR1 and CDR2: SGHNT, YYREEE (reference sequence). The CDR3 is made up of 15 amino acids. The ends lost 4 bases at V and 1 base at J; junction bases unmatched: 8. The CDR3 region is CASSTGTASSYEQYF. As DNA, the CDR3 is TGTGCCAGCAGCACCGGGACAGCCAGTTCCTACGAGCAGTACTTC.

This chain connects TRBV7-6 to TRBJ2-2, with 12 nucleotides matching TRBD2. Germline loops: CDR1 SGHVS, CDR2 FNYEAQ. The CDR3 contains 16 residues. The V gene end was trimmed by 7 bases and the J gene end by 6 bases; junction bases not matched to a gene: 9. The DNA of the CDR3 is TGTGCCAGCAACCAACTAGCGGGAGGAACGGCCGGGGAGCTGTTTTTT. The encoded protein is CASNQLAGGTAGELFF.

This clonotype was seen repeatedly, ten times or more. V usage is TRBV7-2 and J usage is TRBJ1-1, with D possibly matching TRBD1 (5 bases). Trimming stripped 3 bases from V and 1 base from J, with 18 bases between. Germline V lookup: CDR1 SGHTA, CDR2 FQGNSA. The CDR3 extends over 17 amino acids. The CDR3 DNA reads TGTGCCAGCAGCTTTTCCTCCGTCGGGGGGTGGAACACTGAAGCTTTCTTT. Residues: CASSFSSVGGWNTEAFF.